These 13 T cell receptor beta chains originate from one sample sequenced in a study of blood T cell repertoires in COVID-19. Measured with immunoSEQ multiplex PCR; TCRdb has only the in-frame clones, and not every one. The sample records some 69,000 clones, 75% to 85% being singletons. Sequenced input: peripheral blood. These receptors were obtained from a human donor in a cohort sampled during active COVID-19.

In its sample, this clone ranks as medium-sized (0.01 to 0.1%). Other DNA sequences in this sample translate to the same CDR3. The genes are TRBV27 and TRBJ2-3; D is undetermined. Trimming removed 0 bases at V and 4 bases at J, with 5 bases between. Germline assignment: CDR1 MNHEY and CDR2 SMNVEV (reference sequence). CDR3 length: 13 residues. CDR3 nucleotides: TGTGCCAGCAGTTTATCTCGTCCAGATACGCAGTATTTT. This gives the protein CASSLSRPDTQYF.

CDR3 bases: TGTGCCAGCAGCTTCCGAGGGGGGGGTCAGCCCCAGCATTTT. It specifies CASSFRGGGQPQHF. The chain has TRBV5-6 and TRBJ1-5, with D possibly TRBD1 on 6 matching bases. Germline values: CDR1 SGHDT, CDR2 YYEEEE. The CDR3 totals 14 residues. V was clipped by 2 bases and J by 6 bases, with 12 bases between them.

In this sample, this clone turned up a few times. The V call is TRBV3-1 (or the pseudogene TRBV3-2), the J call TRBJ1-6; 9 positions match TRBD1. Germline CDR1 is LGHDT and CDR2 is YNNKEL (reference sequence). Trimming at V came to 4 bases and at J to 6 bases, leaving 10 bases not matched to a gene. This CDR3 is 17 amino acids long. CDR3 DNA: TGTGCCAGCAGCCCCCTGGGGACAGGGCTTTCTAATTCACCCCTCCACTTT. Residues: CASSPLGTGLSNSPLHF.

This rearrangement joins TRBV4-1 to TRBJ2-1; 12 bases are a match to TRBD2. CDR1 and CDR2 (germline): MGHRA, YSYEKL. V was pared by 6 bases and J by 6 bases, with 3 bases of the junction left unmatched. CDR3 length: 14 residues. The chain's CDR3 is CASSATSGSNEQFF. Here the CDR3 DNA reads TGCGCCAGCAGTGCGACTAGCGGGAGCAATGAGCAGTTCTTC.

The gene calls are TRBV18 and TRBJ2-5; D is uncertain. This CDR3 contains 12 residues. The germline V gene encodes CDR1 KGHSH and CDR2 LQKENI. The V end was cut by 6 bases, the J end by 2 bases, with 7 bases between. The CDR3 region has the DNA TGTGCCAGCTCCCGCGAGCAAGAGACCCAGTACTTC. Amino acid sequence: CASSREQETQYF.

CDR3 residues: CATQVANYGYTF. The CDR3 bases are TGTGCCACCCAGGTAGCTAACTATGGCTACACCTTC. The V gene is TRBV28, the J gene TRBJ1-2; no clear D. V lost 10 bases and J 0 bases, leaving 9 bases between the germline ends. Germline CDR1 is MDHEN and CDR2 is SYDVKM. The CDR3 has 12 residues.

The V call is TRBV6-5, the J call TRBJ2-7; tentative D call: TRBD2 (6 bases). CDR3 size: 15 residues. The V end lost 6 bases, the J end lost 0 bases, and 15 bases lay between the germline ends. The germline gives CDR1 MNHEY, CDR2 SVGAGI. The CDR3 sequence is CASSVGTPPSYEQYF. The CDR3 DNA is TGTGCCAGCAGCGTCGGGACTCCCCCCTCCTACGAGCAGTACTTC.

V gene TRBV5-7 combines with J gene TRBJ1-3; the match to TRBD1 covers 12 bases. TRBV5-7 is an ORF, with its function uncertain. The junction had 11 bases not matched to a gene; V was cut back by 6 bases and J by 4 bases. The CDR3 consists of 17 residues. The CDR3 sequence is CASNMVGDRGLGNTIYF. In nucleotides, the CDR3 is TGTGCCAGCAATATGGTAGGGGACAGGGGGCTCGGAAACACCATATATTTT.

The CDR3: CASTSAGTSGSYEQYF. The CDR3 DNA sequence: TGTGCCAGCACCTCCGCCGGGACTAGCGGATCCTACGAGCAGTACTTC. V gene TRBV28 combines with J gene TRBJ2-7; 11 bases map to TRBD2. The germline CDR1 and CDR2 sequences are MDHEN and SYDVKM. The V segment lost 7 bases and the J segment 1 base; nucleotides outside the gene matches: 9. CDR3 size: 16 residues.

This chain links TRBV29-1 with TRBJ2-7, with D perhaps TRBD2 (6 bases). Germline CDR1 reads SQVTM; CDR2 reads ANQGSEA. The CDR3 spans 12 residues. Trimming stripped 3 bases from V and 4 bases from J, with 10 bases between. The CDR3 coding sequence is TGCAGCGTTGAGGCGGGGCCGTACGAGCAGTACTTC. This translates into CSVEAGPYEQYF.

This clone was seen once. In DNA form, the CDR3 reads TGTGCCAGCAGTTTCCTGGCGGCCAGCACAGATACGCAGTATTTT. Translation: CASSFLAASTDTQYF. The chain carries TRBV7-2 and TRBJ2-3; unclear D gene. Germline V gene data show CDR1 as SGHTA and CDR2 as FQGNSA. The CDR3 is made up of 15 amino acids. The V end was cut by 6 bases, the J end by 0 bases, with 13 bases between.

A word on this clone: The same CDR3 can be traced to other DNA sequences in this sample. The DNA for the CDR3 is TGCGCCAGCAGCTTTGGGGGCATGAACACTGAAGCTTTCTTT. This translates into CASSFGGMNTEAFF. The chain is built from TRBV5-1 and TRBJ1-1; tentatively, D is TRBD1 (6 bases). CDR3 length: 14 residues. V was clipped by 2 bases and J by 0 bases, with 8 bases between them. Germline values: CDR1 SGHRS, CDR2 YFSETQ.

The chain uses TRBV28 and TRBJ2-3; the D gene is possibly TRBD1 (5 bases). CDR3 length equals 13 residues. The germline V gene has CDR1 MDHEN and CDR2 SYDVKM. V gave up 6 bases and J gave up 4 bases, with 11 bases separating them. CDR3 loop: CASRGLPADTQYF. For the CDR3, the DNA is TGTGCCAGCAGGGGGCTTCCGGCAGATACGCAGTATTTT.